What follows is one T cell receptor beta chain and its context. The entry originates in a study of blood T cell repertoires in COVID-19. Study-level background: There were acute and convalescent COVID-19 samples, and they came from the United States, Italy and Spain. PBMCs, B-cell-depleted T cells, or T cells provided the cDNA or gDNA that made up the material.

Original handling: Amplification of reference gene primers provided the estimated nucleated cell counts. Some clones are missing from TCRdb's copy, which holds only in-frame ones; the method was immunoSEQ multiplex PCR. The V and J calls and clone size were taken over from that table, and D and trimming were inferred from the DNA. The table records fewer than 110,000 clones, 91% of them present only once. This CDR3 is 16 amino acids long. V lost 0 bases, J lost 8 bases, and 7 bases stayed unmatched. Germline values: CDR1 SGHVS, CDR2 FQNEAQ. The origin of this receptor is a middle-aged man with acute or convalescent COVID-19. The gene calls are TRBV7-8 and TRBJ2-2, with TRBD1 identical over 9 bases. The sequenced sample was peripheral blood. This chain's CDR3 is CASSLASGTGYGELFF. The DNA for the CDR3 is TGTGCCAGCAGCTTAGCGTCCGGGACAGGGTATGGGGAGCTGTTTTTT.